The 16 T cell receptor beta chains below were found in one sample sequenced in a study of cytomegalovirus exposure and HLA in healthy donors (dated by TCRdb to the late 2010s). The library was prepared using the immunoSEQ multiplex PCR assay. For the multiplex PCR, a mixture combining 60 forward primers for TCR Vbeta segments and 13 reverse primers for TCR Jbeta segments was used. TCRdb retrieved this table from immuneACCESS and kept in-frame rearrangements only. Not all clones are present; in checked studies, unresolved V genes account for under half, and no reason is known for the remainder. The sample includes roughly 120,000 clones, with 65% to 80% observed a single time. The ten largest clones take up less than 3.5% of the sample. Specimen: PBMCs. The receptors stem from a woman in her forties in good health and CMV-seropositive.

Here the CDR3 DNA reads TGCGCCAGCAGTGATAGCGGTAACACAGATACGCAGTATTTT. Its translation: CASSDSGNTDTQYF. The rearrangement joins TRBV10-2 to TRBJ2-3; perhaps TRBD2 as D (6 bases). The V and J ends lost 3 bases and 2 bases respectively, with 9 bases between them. Per germline, CDR1 WSHSY and CDR2 SAAADI. The CDR3 runs to 14 residues.

For this clone: The CDR3 does not end in the conserved phenylalanine or tryptophan, so this is likely a read error. This chain joins TRBV27 and TRBJ1-1, with 7 positions matching TRBD1. The CDR3 extends over 14 amino acids. The V segment lost 3 bases and the J segment 5 bases; nucleotides outside the gene matches: 6. CDR1 and CDR2 from the germline V gene are MNHEY and SMNVEV (reference sequence). The CDR3 protein is CASSFAAGGTEAFV. The CDR3 coding sequence is TGTGCCAGCAGTTTTGCGGCAGGGGGAACTGAAGCTTTCGTT.

This clone came up once. The chain combines TRBV5-1 with TRBJ1-1; TRBD1 agrees at 9 bases. V dropped 3 bases and J dropped 6; count of bases not matched to a gene: 9. The CDR3 totals 15 residues. The germline CDR1 and CDR2 sequences are SGHRS and YFSETQ. The CDR3 spells CASSYTGGEIPEAFF. The CDR3 DNA sequence: TGCGCCAGCAGCTACACAGGGGGCGAGATTCCTGAAGCTTTCTTT.

Regarding this clone: Other DNA sequences in the sample encode the same CDR3. V usage is TRBV7-9 and J usage is TRBJ1-4; D is possibly TRBD1 (5 bases). Trimming pared 3 bases from V and 4 bases from J, leaving 9 bases between. The germline V gene encodes CDR1 SEHNR and CDR2 FQNEAQ (reference sequence). The length of the CDR3 is 14 residues. CDR3 nucleotides: TGTGCCAGCAGCTTTGGACAAGTTAATGAAAAACTGTTTTTT. It translates to CASSFGQVNEKLFF.

V and J are TRBV30 and TRBJ2-1; TRBD1 might be the D (8 bases). Germline CDR1 is GTSNPN and CDR2 is SVGIG (reference sequence). Trimming pared 0 bases from V and 8 bases from J, leaving 14 bases between. This CDR3 contains 14 residues. CDR3 nucleotide sequence: TGTGCCTGGAGTGTACCCACAGGGGGGGATGAGCAGTTCTTC. It encodes CAWSVPTGGDEQFF.

The rearrangement links TRBV6-1 to TRBJ1-6; possible D gene TRBD1, 6 bases. Germline V lookup: CDR1 MNHNS, CDR2 SASEGT. Trimming removed 8 bases from V and 5 bases from J, with 16 bases in between. The CDR3 has 15 amino acids. The CDR3 DNA sequence: TGTGCCAGCCAGGCAGGGGCGGCTCATAATTCACCCCTCCACTTT. Protein product: CASQAGAAHNSPLHF.

The V and J genes are TRBV18 and TRBJ1-6, with D maybe TRBD1 (6 bases). The length of the CDR3 is 16 residues. Germline lookup yields CDR1 KGHSH and CDR2 LQKENI. The ends were cut back, 1 base at V and 14 bases at J, with 21 bases in the middle. The CDR3 bases are TGTGCCAGCTCACCACGGGTATCAGGGGAAGCCCTCACCCTCCACTTT. It specifies CASSPRVSGEALTLHF.

The chain recombines TRBV7-2 with TRBJ1-1, with 10 bases identical to TRBD1. Trimming at V came to 1 base and at J to 5 bases, leaving 4 bases not matched to a gene. The CDR3 is 15 amino acids. Per germline, CDR1 SGHTA and CDR2 FQGNSA. CDR3 nucleotide sequence: TGTGCCAGCAGCTTAGTAGGACAGGGGGAGACTGAAGCTTTCTTT. This encodes CASSLVGQGETEAFF.

This clone is a singleton in its sample. The chain is built from TRBV4-2 and TRBJ2-3; 7 bases line up with TRBD2. Germline V gene data show CDR1 as LGHNA and CDR2 as YNFKEQ. This CDR3 region has 16 residues. V gave up 5 bases and J gave up 1 base; unmatched junction bases: 9. In nucleotides, the CDR3 is TGTGCCAGCAGCGCAGGCCCCGCGGGGGGCACAGATACGCAGTATTTT. This codes for CASSAGPAGGTDTQYF.

J is TRBJ1-6 and V is TRBV4-1; D gene uncertain. CDR1 is MGHRA, CDR2 YSYEKL, per germline. This CDR3 is built from 14 residues. Deletions cut 0 bases from V and 10 bases from J, with 10 bases between. The CDR3 nucleotides are TGCGCCAGCAGCCAAGATAGGGAGAGCTCACCCCTCCACTTT. It codes for CASSQDRESSPLHF.

Concerning this clone itself: Other DNA sequences in the sample encode the same CDR3. The rearrangement uses TRBV2 and TRBJ1-5; D gene ambiguous. The germline V gene encodes CDR1 SNHLY and CDR2 FYNNEI. This CDR3 is 12 amino acids long. Trimming left V 4 bases short and J 3 bases short, with 4 bases between. CDR3 loop: CASSGYNQPQHF. DNA of the CDR3: TGTGCCAGCAGTGGTTACAATCAGCCCCAGCATTTT.

V gene TRBV4-3 combines with J gene TRBJ2-7, with 11 bases aligning to TRBD1. Trimming removed 6 bases from V and 4 bases from J; junction bases left unmatched: 5. The CDR3 has 14 residues. The germline V gene encodes CDR1 LGHNA and CDR2 YSLEER. Written as DNA, the CDR3 is TGCGCCAGCAGTCCCGGGACAGGGGGATACGAGCAGTACTTC. Amino acids: CASSPGTGGYEQYF.

This clone was seen a handful of times. The chain links TRBV18 to TRBJ2-3, with a weak D call TRBD2 (5 bases). Deletions cut 3 bases from V and 4 bases from J, with 8 bases between. The CDR3 has 13 residues. Looked up from germline, CDR1 is KGHSH and CDR2 is LQKENI. CDR3 in DNA: TGTGCCAGCTCACCCGAGAGGGCAGATACGCAGTATTTT. Residues: CASSPERADTQYF.

This chain joins TRBV7-8 and TRBJ2-3; TRBD2 matches at 8 bases. The CDR3 is 18 amino acids. Trimming took 1 base from V and 2 from J; bases not matched to a gene: 11. The V gene's germline CDR1 is SGHVS and CDR2 FQNEAQ. For the CDR3, the DNA is TGTGCCAGCAGCTTAGGCTACGAGGTAGCGGGGTACACAGATACGCAGTATTTT. Translation: CASSLGYEVAGYTDTQYF.

This clone was detected a few times. The sample has other DNA sequences that encode this CDR3 too. The chain recombines TRBV18 with TRBJ1-1; perhaps TRBD1 as D (5 bases). The CDR3 is 13 amino acids. Trimming shortened V by 6 bases and J by 0 bases, and 8 bases separated the two germline ends. CDR1 is KGHSH and CDR2 is LQKENI in the germline V gene. CDR3 protein: CASSPDMNTEAFF. CDR3 DNA: TGTGCCAGCTCCCCGGACATGAACACTGAAGCTTTCTTT.

This clone was seen only once. The rearrangement links TRBV7-5 to TRBJ2-3; whether TRBD1, the table's D call, matches the DNA was not checked. TRBV7-5 is a pseudogene segment. This CDR3 contains 14 residues. The CDR3 is CARLEGDKLDTQYF. In nucleotides, the CDR3 is TGTGCCAGGCTCGAGGGGGACAAACTGGATACGCAGTATTTT.